The 10 T cell receptor beta chains below come from one sample, sequenced in a study of molecular identifiers for immune sequencing clone quantification. TCRdb re-called the PCR reads through MiXCR, storing one row per CDR3 protein. The sample lists 250,000 to 400,000 distinct CDR3 sequences, about a fifth occurring once. The sequencing sample was made of naive CD8+ T cells from blood, with Jurkat cell RNA spiked in. The sample's subset: FACS-sorted CD8+CD4-CCR7+CD45RA+ naive T cells. Receptors were obtained from a human donor in good health. Some libraries in this study had Jurkat cell RNA spiked in.

The chain links TRBV2 to TRBJ2-7; TRBD2 aligns across 10 bases. V trimming: 5 bases; J trimming: 5 bases; junction bases outside the gene matches: 6. This CDR3 region has 14 residues. Germline lookup yields CDR1 SNHLY and CDR2 FYNNEI. Here the CDR3 reads CASSSLAGADEQYF. As DNA, the CDR3 is TGTGCCAGCAGTTCGCTAGCGGGAGCTGACGAGCAGTACTTC.

This clonotype has ten or more counts. The chain links TRBV4-1 to TRBJ2-7; unclear D gene. In germline, CDR1 is MGHRA, CDR2 YSYEKL. The CDR3 consists of 15 residues. Trimming shortened V by 0 bases and J by 3 bases, and 12 bases separated the two germline ends. In DNA form, the CDR3 reads TGCGCCAGCAGCCAAGACGGGCGCAGTTTCTACGAGCAGTACTTC. This codes for CASSQDGRSFYEQYF.

This clonotype was seen at least ten times. This rearrangement joins TRBV7-9 to TRBJ1-1; tentatively, D is TRBD1 (5 bases). The CDR3 runs to 13 residues. The V and J ends lost 5 bases and 8 bases respectively, with 15 bases between them. Germline assignment: CDR1 SEHNR and CDR2 FQNEAQ (reference sequence). CDR3 in DNA: TGTGCCAGCAGCCCGCGACAGCGCCCAGAAGCTTTCTTT. Amino acid sequence: CASSPRQRPEAFF.

This clonotype was detected only a few times. The chain is built from TRBV11-1 and TRBJ2-1; a weak D match, TRBD2 (5 bases). V was shortened by 3 bases and J by 2 bases, with 11 bases between the two germline ends. Germline assignment: CDR1 SGHAT and CDR2 FQDESV (reference sequence). This CDR3 is 15 amino acids long. Written as DNA, the CDR3 is TGTGCCAGCAGCTTTAGTAGCGTCACCTACAATGAGCAGTTCTTC. Protein product: CASSFSSVTYNEQFF.

With regard to this clonotype: Since a much larger clone is just one base distant, this may be a read error. The gene calls are TRBV12-3 or TRBV12-4 and TRBJ1-5; 11 nucleotides align to TRBD1. The CDR3 loop spans 14 amino acids. CDR3 sequence reads: CASRWTGGVQSQHF. The CDR3, as DNA: TGTGCCAGCAGGTGGACAGGGGGCGTTCAGTCCCAGCATTTT.

Many counts were recorded for this clonotype. V gene TRBV27 combines with J gene TRBJ2-2, with a possible D match to TRBD2 (5 bases). Germline V CDR1 and CDR2: MNHEY, SMNVEV (reference sequence). This CDR3 comprises 14 residues. The ends were cut back, 7 bases at V and 4 bases at J, with 13 bases in the middle. CDR3 loop: CASTPRGLTGELFF. The CDR3 DNA sequence: TGTGCCAGCACTCCAAGAGGGCTCACCGGGGAGCTGTTTTTT.

This clonotype was seen many times. V is TRBV27 and J is TRBJ2-3, with 8 positions matching TRBD2. This CDR3 has 16 amino acids. In germline, CDR1 is MNHEY, CDR2 SMNVEV (reference sequence). With 1 base clipped from V and 2 bases from J, the junction kept 5 bases outside the gene matches. CDR3 nucleotides: TGTGCCAGCAGTTTATATTCAGCGGGGGACACAGATACGCAGTATTTT. Its protein is CASSLYSAGDTDTQYF.

For this clonotype: Since a much larger clone is just one base distant, this may be a read error. The conserved phenylalanine or tryptophan normally closing the CDR3 is absent here, so this likely arose from a read error. The rearrangement links TRBV30 to TRBJ2-1; 9 bases match TRBD2. The CDR3 has 13 residues. J lost 8 bases, V lost 0 bases, and 2 bases had no gene match. The V gene's germline CDR1 is GTSNPN and CDR2 SVGIG (reference sequence). The CDR3 DNA reads TGTGCCTGGAGTGTACTAGCGGGCGATGAGCAGTTCCTC. This translates into CAWSVLAGDEQFL.

This clonotype was seen many times. The chain is built from TRBV4-3 and TRBJ2-3; 9 bases are shared with TRBD1. Trimming cost V 2 bases and J 4 bases; bases outside gene matches: 7. The germline V gene has CDR1 LGHNA and CDR2 YSLEER. CDR3 length equals 16 residues. The CDR3 loop reads CASSQHRDRVADTQYF. The CDR3 nucleotides are TGCGCCAGCAGCCAACACAGGGACAGGGTTGCAGATACGCAGTATTTT.

At least ten counts were recorded for this clonotype. The chain links TRBV12-3 or TRBV12-4 to TRBJ2-1, with D hard to call. V was clipped by 1 base and J by 0 bases, with 13 bases between them. The CDR3 has 17 amino acids. The CDR3 protein is CASSLESRWSSYNEQFF. In DNA form, the CDR3 reads TGTGCCAGCAGTTTAGAGAGTCGTTGGAGCTCCTACAATGAGCAGTTCTTC.